A selection of T cell receptor beta chains follows, all from one sample in a study of CD8+ T cells in alopecia areata. The data were produced by immunoSEQ multiplex PCR, yet TCRdb's version contains in-frame clones alone and is incomplete. The sample has around 270,000 clones, more than 45% seen once. Material: CD4+ T cells sorted from blood, obtained at week 24, from a patient treated with tofacitinib. These TCRs come from a human donor with alopecia areata. Each CDR3 is given with its conserved first and last residue. D genes are given only for firm matches. Size tells how often a clone was seen (once, few, many) or the class of an expanded clone, and some rows leave it out.

J,V,D,size,DNA,CDR3
TRBJ2-2,TRBV11-2,TRBD2,few,TGTGCCAGCCGACTAGCGGGGGCGAACACCGGGGAGCTGTTTTTT,CASRLAGANTGELFF
TRBJ1-2,TRBV5-1,.,.,TGCGCCAGCAGCTCCCCGGGACACCCTGACTATGGCTACACCTTC,CASSSPGHPDYGYTF
TRBJ2-3,TRBV7-2,.,few,TGTGCCAGCAGCTTCTCTCGACGGGGAGGCGCAGATACGCAGTATTTT,CASSFSRRGGADTQYF
TRBJ2-3,TRBV7-9,.,.,TGTGCCAGCAGCTTAGCCACGGGACCATCGGGGGATACGCAGTATTTT,CASSLATGPSGDTQYF
TRBJ2-5,TRBV5-4,TRBD2,.,TGTGCCAGCAGCGACAGACTAGCGGGATACCAAGAGACCCAGTACTTC,CASSDRLAGYQETQYF
TRBJ2-7,TRBV7-8,TRBD1,.,TGTGCCAGCGCACGGGACAGCTCCTACGAGCAGTACTTC,CASARDSSYEQYF
TRBJ2-7,TRBV30,TRBD2,.,TGTGCCTGGGGCTTAGCGGGGGGGACCTACGAGCAGTACTTC,CAWGLAGGTYEQYF
TRBJ1-1,TRBV4-3,TRBD1,few,TGCGCCAGCAGCCAAGAGGGGGCGACAGGGGCTGAAGCTTTCTTT,CASSQEGATGAEAFF
TRBJ2-6,TRBV4-1,TRBD1,.,TGCGCCAGCAGCCCTTCACCCGGGACAGAGAGTAGCTCTGGGGCCAACGTCCTGACTTTC,CASSPSPGTESSSGANVLTF
TRBJ1-5,TRBV30,.,.,TGTGCCTGGAGTGTACCGGGGCCCTCGCCCCAGCATTTT,CAWSVPGPSPQHF
TRBJ1-2,TRBV9,.,.,TGTGCCAGCAGCGCCTGGACAGATCATGGCTACACCTTC,CASSAWTDHGYTF
TRBJ2-7,TRBV15,.,.,TGTGCCACCAGCAGTGAAAGGCGCTACGAGCAGTACTTC,CATSSERRYEQYF
TRBJ2-4,TRBV9,TRBD1,few,TGTGCCAGCAGCTGGGACAGGGATGACATTCAGTACTTC,CASSWDRDDIQYF
TRBJ2-5,TRBV5-1,.,few,TGCGCCAGCAGCGACAGGAACCCCCTTGGAGAGACCCAGTACTTC,CASSDRNPLGETQYF
TRBJ1-4,TRBV2,TRBD1,few,TGTGCCAGCACCTGGACAGGGATCGGCGAAAAACTGTTTTTT,CASTWTGIGEKLFF
TRBJ1-2,TRBV11-2,.,.,TGTGCCAGCAGCGCCCTACAGGGCCAGTGGGGCTACACCTTC,CASSALQGQWGYTF
TRBJ1-1,TRBV29-1,.,.,TGCAGCGTTGACACCTACCCCACTGAAGCTTTCTTT,CSVDTYPTEAFF
TRBJ2-1,TRBV4-1,.,.,TGCGCCAGCAGCCAGGCTGTTCTCCGGGTAGCTTCTGTAAATGAGCAGTTCTTC,CASSQAVLRVASVNEQFF
TRBJ1-2,TRBV29-1,.,.,TGCAGCGTTGTTATAGTCGGTCTCACCTTC,CSVVIVGLTF
TRBJ1-3,TRBV30,.,.,TGTGCCTGGAACCCTGGGAGGGGCTCTGGAAACACCATATATTTT,CAWNPGRGSGNTIYF
TRBJ2-2,TRBV30,.,.,TGTGCCTGGAGTACACTCCAGGGTGGCACCGGGGAGCTGTTTTTT,CAWSTLQGGTGELFF
TRBJ2-2,TRBV5-4,.,.,TGTGCCAGCAGCTTGTGGCAGGGGAACACCGGGGAGCTGTTTTTT,CASSLWQGNTGELFF
TRBJ2-7,TRBV29-1,.,few,TGCAGCGTTGAAGGCCGCTTCTCCTACGAGCAGTACTTC,CSVEGRFSYEQYF
TRBJ2-4,TRBV5-1,.,.,TGCGCCAGCAGCTTGCGAGGGGCCGAAAACATTCAGTACTTC,CASSLRGAENIQYF
TRBJ2-3,TRBV2,TRBD1,.,TGTGCCAGCAGTGACAGGGGGTACACAGATACGCAGTATTTT,CASSDRGYTDTQYF
TRBJ1-5,TRBV6-5,.,.,TGTGCCAGCACCCGAAGGGGCAGCAATCAGCCCCAGCATTTT,CASTRRGSNQPQHF
TRBJ1-2,TRBV4-3,.,.,TGCGCCAGCAGCCAAGATCGGCGGGGTGGCTACACCTTC,CASSQDRRGGYTF
TRBJ2-7,TRBV4-3,.,few,TGCGCCAGCAGCCAAGATTGGGGGCCCTTAGCTCCCTACGAGCAGTACTTC,CASSQDWGPLAPYEQYF
TRBJ1-6,TRBV4-1,.,.,TGCGCCAGCAACTTGGGGACGTCGCTGAGCTCCTATAATTCACCCCTCCACTTT,CASNLGTSLSSYNSPLHF
TRBJ2-1,TRBV6-5,TRBD1,.,TGTGCCTCACGCCCGGGACAGGGTACCTACAATGAGCAGTTCTTC,CASRPGQGTYNEQFF
TRBJ2-7,TRBV6-6,TRBD1,once,TGTGCCAGCAGTTACTCCGGACAGGGTGGCTACGAGCAGTACTTC,CASSYSGQGGYEQYF
TRBJ2-1,TRBV4-2,TRBD2,.,TGTGCCAGCAGCCAAGGGACTAGCGACCACAATGAGCAGTTCTTC,CASSQGTSDHNEQFF
TRBJ2-1,TRBV4-2,.,.,TGTGCCAGCAGCCAAGTGTGGCGGGGCCGCTACAATGAGCAGTTCTTC,CASSQVWRGRYNEQFF
TRBJ1-1,TRBV11-3,TRBD1,.,TGTGCCAGCAGTGCAGGGGGCTTAGGCACTGAAGCTTTCTTT,CASSAGGLGTEAFF
TRBJ2-7,TRBV25-1,.,.,TGTGCCAGCAGTCTGGGCTACGAGCAGTACTTC,CASSLGYEQYF
TRBJ2-1,TRBV5-8,TRBD2,.,TGTGCCAGCCCACAGCGGGGCCTATCCTACAATGAGCAGTTCTTC,CASPQRGLSYNEQFF
TRBJ1-2,TRBV20-1,.,few,TGCAGTGCTATACGCTACACCTTC,CSAIRYTF
TRBJ2-3,TRBV5-6,.,.,TGTGCCAGCAGCTTGGCGGGGACAGATACGCAGTATTTT,CASSLAGTDTQYF
TRBJ1-1,TRBV30,.,.,TGTGCCTGGAGTGGTCAAGAAGCTTTCTTT,CAWSGQEAFF
TRBJ2-3,TRBV15,.,.,TGTGCCACCAGCAGAGATCCCGACCTCAGCACAGATACGCAGTATTTT,CATSRDPDLSTDTQYF
TRBJ1-2,TRBV19,TRBD1,once,TGTGCCAGTAGTTCGCCCGGGACAGGGGTCTTGGGCTACACCTTC,CASSSPGTGVLGYTF
TRBJ2-5,TRBV2,.,few,TGTGCCAGCAGCGACACCCTCCGAGAGACCCAGTACTTC,CASSDTLRETQYF
TRBJ1-5,TRBV6-6,.,.,TGTGCCAGCAGTTACGTCCCATGGGGGAATCAGCCCCAGCATTTT,CASSYVPWGNQPQHF
TRBJ2-4,TRBV11-2,.,few,TGTGCCAGCAGCTCCCTGGGGATACTTCAGTACTTC,CASSSLGILQYF
TRBJ1-6,TRBV28,TRBD1,.,TGTGCCAGCGAAAAAGCGGACGGGACAGGGCTAAATTCACCCCTCCACTTT,CASEKADGTGLNSPLHF
TRBJ1-1,TRBV5-1,.,.,TGCGCCAGCAGTCGGCAGGGCACTGAAGCTTTCTTT,CASSRQGTEAFF
TRBJ2-7,TRBV2,.,.,TGTGCCAGCAGTGATGGCTGGAAGGCGCAGTACTTC,CASSDGWKAQYF
TRBJ1-1,TRBV30,.,.,TGTGCCTGGAGTGTAATAGTAGGGTCAGATGAAGCTTTCTTT,CAWSVIVGSDEAFF
TRBJ1-1,TRBV5-1,.,many,TGCGCCAGCAGCTTGATCCCGACAGAGGTGACTGAAGCTTTCTTT,CASSLIPTEVTEAFF
TRBJ2-1,TRBV2,TRBD1,once,TGTGCCAGCAGTGGCTACAGGGGAAGAAATGAGCAGTTCTTC,CASSGYRGRNEQFF
TRBJ1-5,TRBV7-9,.,.,TGTGCCAGCAGCTTAGGAGCCTATAGCAATCAGCCCCAGCATTTT,CASSLGAYSNQPQHF
TRBJ2-1,TRBV5-1,TRBD1,.,TGCGCCAGCAGCCACGGACAGGGTTACAAGTATGAGCAGTTCTTC,CASSHGQGYKYEQFF
TRBJ2-1,TRBV7-2,.,.,TGTGCCAGCAGCTTAACCCGGGACCAGCAGTTCTTC,CASSLTRDQQFF